This T cell receptor (beta chain) was identified in a study of STAT5B mutations in CD4+ large granular lymphocyte leukemia. As to this clone: No antigen is known for it.

The V and J ends lost 3 bases and 5 bases respectively, with 17 bases between them. CDR3 length: 16 residues. Per germline, CDR1 MNHEY and CDR2 SMNVEV (reference sequence). Libraries were prepared by immunoSEQ multiplex PCR; TCRdb keeps only in-frame clonotypes and omits some of them. The sample lists hundreds of clones; 69% were seen once. Study results and caveats: 8/27 top patient clones versus 2/35 control clones were TRBV06-family.

The sequence came from a woman of 80 years or more with CD4+ T-cell large granular lymphocyte leukemia. This sequence joins TRBV27 and TRBJ2-1; TRBD2 might be the D (5 bases). The specimen was PBMCs. This chain's CDR3 is CASSFKGLGANNEQFF. The CDR3 DNA is TGTGCCAGCAGTTTTAAAGGACTTGGAGCAAACAATGAGCAGTTCTTC.